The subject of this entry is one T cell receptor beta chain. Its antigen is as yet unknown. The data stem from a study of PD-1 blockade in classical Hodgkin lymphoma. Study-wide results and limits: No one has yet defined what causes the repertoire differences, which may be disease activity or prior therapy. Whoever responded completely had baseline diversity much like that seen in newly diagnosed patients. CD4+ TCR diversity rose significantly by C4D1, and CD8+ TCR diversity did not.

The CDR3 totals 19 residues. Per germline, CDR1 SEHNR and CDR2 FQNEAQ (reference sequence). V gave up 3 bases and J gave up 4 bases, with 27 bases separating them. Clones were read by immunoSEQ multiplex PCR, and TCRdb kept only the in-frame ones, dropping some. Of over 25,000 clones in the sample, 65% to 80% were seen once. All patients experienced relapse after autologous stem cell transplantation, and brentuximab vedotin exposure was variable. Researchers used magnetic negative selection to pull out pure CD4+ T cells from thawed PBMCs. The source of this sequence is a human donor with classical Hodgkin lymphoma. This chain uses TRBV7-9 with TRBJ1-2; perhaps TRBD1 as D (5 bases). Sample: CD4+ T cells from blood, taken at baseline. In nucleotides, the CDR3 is TGTGCCAGCAGCTTCATCCCAATGGGCAGGGCGCTGGTGGGCTATGGCTACACCTTC. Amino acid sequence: CASSFIPMGRALVGYGYTF.